This T cell receptor beta chain came from a study of shared clonotypes between healthy human individuals. Cells designated naive CD8 were CD45RO-negative and were positively selected for CCR7, with terminally differentiated effector memory CD45RA+ cells excluded. V lost 2 bases and J 2 bases, leaving 10 bases between the germline ends. This CDR3 spans 14 amino acids. Germline CDR1 SEHNR, CDR2 FQNEAQ (reference sequence). Libraries were prepared by immunoSEQ multiplex PCR; TCRdb keeps only in-frame clonotypes and omits some of them. The sample lists about 1,800,000 clones, about 95% occurring once. The table lists this clone with a count of one.

V usage is TRBV7-9 and J usage is TRBJ2-7; perhaps TRBD1 as D (5 bases). This TCR was sampled from a man between 18 and 29 years old in good health. Sequencing was done on a sample of naive CD8+ T cells sorted from blood. The CDR3 spells CASSLQGRPYEQYF. The CDR3 coding sequence is TGTGCCAGCAGCTTACAGGGTCGGCCCTACGAGCAGTACTTC.